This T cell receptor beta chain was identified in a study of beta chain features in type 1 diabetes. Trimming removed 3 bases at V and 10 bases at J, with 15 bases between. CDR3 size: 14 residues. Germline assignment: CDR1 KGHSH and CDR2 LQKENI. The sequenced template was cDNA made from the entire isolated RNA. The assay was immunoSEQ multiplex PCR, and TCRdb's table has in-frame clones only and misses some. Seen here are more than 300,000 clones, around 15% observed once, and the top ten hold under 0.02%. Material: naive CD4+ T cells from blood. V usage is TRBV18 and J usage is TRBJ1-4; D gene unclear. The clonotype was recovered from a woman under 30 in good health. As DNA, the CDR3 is TGTGCCAGCTCACCGGGCGACCCCCCTGGAAAACTGTTTTTT. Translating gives CASSPGDPPGKLFF.